This T cell receptor beta chain appears in the sequencing data of a study of CD8 T cells in Susac syndrome. Background on the study: There were about 6 sequenced Susac syndrome patients with active disease and fewer than 10 in remission.

Reverse transcription of roughly 0.45 to 1 ug RNA was carried out with random hexamers. Coverage of TCR beta CDR3 amplification by immunoSEQ multiplex PCR extended to 54 Vbeta and 13 Jbeta. A single record per CDR3 protein comes from TCRdb applying MiXCR to the immunoSEQ multiplex PCR reads. Of 200,000 to 300,000 distinct CDR3 sequences detected, 90% to 97% appear once; the ten largest clones hold under 0.12%. Sequencing of TCR beta covered CD8+ and CD4+ T cells obtained from blood. In contrast to the negatively isolated CD8+ and CD4+ T cells, TEMRA cells were FACS-enriched. The sequenced sample consisted of CD4+ T cells from PBMCs. The clonotype comes from a human donor with Susac syndrome.

In DNA form, the CDR3 reads TGCAGTGCTAGGGCTATCAATGAGCAGTTCTTC. Amino acid sequence: CSARAINEQFF. The chain links TRBV20-1 to TRBJ2-1; D ambiguous. V lost 3 bases and J 6 bases, leaving 6 bases between the germline ends. CDR1 DFQATT and CDR2 SNEGSKA come from the germline V gene (reference sequence). This CDR3 region has 11 residues.